Listed below are T cell receptor beta chains from one sample, sequenced in a study of blood T cell repertoires in COVID-19. Method: immunoSEQ multiplex PCR; TCRdb's copy keeps in-frame clones and lacks some. The table shows 190,000 or so clones, with about 91% occurring only once. Input material: peripheral blood. The receptors come from a woman in her twenties or thirties with acute or convalescent COVID-19. CDR3s include the opening cysteine and the closing phenylalanine or tryptophan. A D gene is named only where the DNA matches it firmly. Not all rows give a size; the values are once, few, many and, for expanded clones, a class.

cdr3_aa | cdr3_nt | d_call | clone_size | j_call | v_call | cdr3_length
CASSELEVFGTEAFF | TGTGCCAGCAGTGAACTCGAGGTTTTTGGGACTGAAGCTTTCTTT | NA | NA | TRBJ1-1 | TRBV25-1 | 15
CASSLVESGANVLTF | TGTGCCAGCAGCTTAGTTGAGAGTGGGGCCAACGTCCTGACTTTC | NA | NA | TRBJ2-6 | TRBV11-2 | 15
CASSDIGTKETQYF | TGCGCCAGCAGTGATATCGGGACAAAAGAGACCCAGTACTTC | NA | NA | TRBJ2-5 | TRBV10-1 | 14
CASSLRQGYGYTF | TGTGCCAGCAGCCTCCGACAGGGTTATGGCTACACCTTC | TRBD1 | NA | TRBJ1-2 | TRBV12-3/TRBV12-4 | 13
CASSLAPAGTSRFEQYF | TGTGCCAGCAGCTTAGCCCCCGCCGGGACTAGTAGGTTCGAGCAGTACTTC | TRBD2 | NA | TRBJ2-7 | TRBV7-8 | 17
CASSRQGDYGYTF | TGTGCCAGCTCTCGTCAGGGGGACTATGGCTACACCTTC | TRBD1 | few | TRBJ1-2 | TRBV18 | 13
CASSSLAGGSYEQYF | TGCGCCAGCAGCTCGTTAGCGGGAGGGTCCTACGAGCAGTACTTC | TRBD2 | NA | TRBJ2-7 | TRBV5-1 | 15
CASSQDLLERPTQYF | TGTGCCAGCAGCCAAGATCTGTTGGAGCGGCCGACCCAGTACTTC | NA | NA | TRBJ2-5 | TRBV4-2 | 15
CSASRGVSYNEQFF | TGCAGTGCTAGTCGGGGGGTCTCCTACAATGAGCAGTTCTTC | TRBD2 | NA | TRBJ2-1 | TRBV20-1 | 14
CASSLYGFQPQHF | TGTGCCAGCAGCTTATACGGGTTTCAGCCCCAGCATTTT | NA | NA | TRBJ1-5 | TRBV5-6 | 13
CASSLEESLAGTDTQYF | TGTGCCAGCAGCCTTGAAGAGAGTCTAGCTGGCACAGATACGCAGTATTTT | NA | once | TRBJ2-3 | TRBV11-3 | 17
CASSYSRGRNSNEQFF | TGTGCCAGCAGTTACTCACGCGGGAGAAATAGCAATGAGCAGTTCTTC | TRBD2 | NA | TRBJ2-1 | TRBV6-2/TRBV6-3 | 16
CASSEAEGATYEQYF | TGTGCCAGCAGTGAAGCAGAGGGGGCGACCTACGAGCAGTACTTC | TRBD1 | NA | TRBJ2-7 | TRBV6-1 | 15
CASHRGWTDTQYF | TGTGCCTCTCACAGGGGTTGGACAGATACGCAGTATTTT | TRBD1 | NA | TRBJ2-3 | TRBV30 | 13
CAISSSVSGNTIYF | TGTGCCATCAGTTCTAGTGTTTCTGGAAACACCATATATTTT | NA | NA | TRBJ1-3 | TRBV10-3 | 14
CASGGNLATRQPQHF | TGTGCCAGCGGGGGGAACTTGGCGACAAGGCAGCCCCAGCATTTT | NA | NA | TRBJ1-5 | TRBV2 | 15
CASSLSTGLGYEQYF | TGTGCCAGCAGTTTATCGACGGGTCTGGGTTACGAGCAGTACTTC | NA | NA | TRBJ2-7 | TRBV27 | 15
CASSSTGVAGANVLTF | TGTGCCAGCAGTTCAACAGGGGTCGCTGGGGCCAACGTCCTGACTTTC | TRBD1 | NA | TRBJ2-6 | TRBV28 | 16
CASREGGGNTEAFF | TGTGCCAGCAGGGAAGGGGGCGGGAACACTGAAGCTTTCTTT | TRBD1 | NA | TRBJ1-1 | TRBV5-4 | 14